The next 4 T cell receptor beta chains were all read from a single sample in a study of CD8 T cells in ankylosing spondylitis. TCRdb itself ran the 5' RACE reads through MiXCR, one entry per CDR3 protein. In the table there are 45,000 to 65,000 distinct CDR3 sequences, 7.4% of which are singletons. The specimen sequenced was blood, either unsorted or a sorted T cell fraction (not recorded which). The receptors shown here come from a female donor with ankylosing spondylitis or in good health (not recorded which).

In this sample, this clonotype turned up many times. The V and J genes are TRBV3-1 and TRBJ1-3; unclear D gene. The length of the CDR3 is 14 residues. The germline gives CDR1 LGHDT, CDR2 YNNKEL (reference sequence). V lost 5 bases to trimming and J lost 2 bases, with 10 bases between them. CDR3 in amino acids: CASSMALTGNTIYF. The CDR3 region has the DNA TGTGCCAGCAGCATGGCCCTAACTGGAAACACCATATATTTT. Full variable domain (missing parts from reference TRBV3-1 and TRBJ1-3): DTAVSQTPKYLVTQMGNDKSIKCEQNLGHDTMYWYKQDSKKFLKIMFSYNNKELIINETVPNRFSPKSPDKAHLNLHINSLELGDSAVYFCASSMALTGNTIYFGEGSWLTVV.

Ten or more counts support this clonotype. CDR3 protein: CASSDNSGAGELFF. Written as DNA, the CDR3 is TGCGCCAGCAGCGACAACAGTGGCGCCGGGGAGCTGTTTTTT. The rearrangement joins TRBV5-1 to TRBJ2-2; no reliable D call. With 4 bases removed from V and 6 bases from J, the gap between germline ends came to 13 bases. Per the germline V gene, CDR1 is SGHRS and CDR2 is YFSETQ. The CDR3 runs to 14 residues.

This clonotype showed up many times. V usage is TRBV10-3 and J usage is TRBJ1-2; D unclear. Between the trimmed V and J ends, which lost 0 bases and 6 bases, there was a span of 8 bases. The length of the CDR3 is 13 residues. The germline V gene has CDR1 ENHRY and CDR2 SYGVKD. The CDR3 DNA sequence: TGTGCCATCAGTGAGTCGATTACAGATGGCTACACCTTC. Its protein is CAISESITDGYTF.

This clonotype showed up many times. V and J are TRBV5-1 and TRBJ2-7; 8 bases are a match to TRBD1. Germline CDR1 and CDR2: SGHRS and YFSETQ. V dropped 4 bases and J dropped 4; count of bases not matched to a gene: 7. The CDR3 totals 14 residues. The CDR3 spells CASSIARGQYEQYF. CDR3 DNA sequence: TGCGCCAGCAGCATTGCCAGGGGGCAGTACGAGCAGTACTTC.